This section outlines one T cell receptor (beta chain) sequence together with its context. The CDR3 is made up of 15 amino acids. Trimming pared 4 bases from V and 14 bases from J, leaving 24 bases between. The germline V gene has CDR1 LGHDT and CDR2 YNNKEL (reference sequence). Reverse transcription of roughly 0.45 to 1 ug RNA was carried out with random hexamers. TCRdb ran MiXCR on the immunoSEQ multiplex PCR reads and lists one entry per CDR3 protein. This sample has 170,000 or so distinct CDR3 sequences, with 90% to 95% found just once. These data come from a study of CD8 T cells in Susac syndrome.

This chain joins TRBV3-1 and TRBJ2-1, with a possible D match to TRBD2 (5 bases). The receptor was isolated from a human donor with multiple sclerosis. Material: CD4+ T cells from PBMCs. Here the CDR3 DNA reads TGTGCCAGCAGCCCTAGGACGGTTAGTGGGTCGGAGGAGTTCTTC. It encodes CASSPRTVSGSEEFF.